Only a few counts were recorded for the clone carrying this TCR beta chain. The data originate from a study of response to subunit inactivated influenza vaccine. Germline trimming cut 4 bases from V and 3 bases from J; bases unmatched to any gene: 12. The CDR3 consists of 17 residues. TCRdb re-analysed the RT-PCR reads in MiXCR, keeping a single row per CDR3 protein. Among 400,000 to 550,000 distinct CDR3 sequences listed, about 25% were seen once. V usage is TRBV12-3 or TRBV12-4 and J usage is TRBJ2-3, with 8 bases fitting TRBD2. This TCR derives from a man in his fifties or sixties who received an inactivated influenza vaccine. Source: CD4+ T cells sorted from PBMCs, taken about 5 days after vaccination. The CDR3 here is CASSSSQAGGRTDTQYF. The CDR3 DNA is TGTGCCAGCAGTTCCTCCCAGGCGGGAGGTAGGACAGATACGCAGTATTTT.